This T cell receptor beta chain derives from a study of blood T cells in healthy people across ages (dated by TCRdb to about 2015). Broadly, across the study: In model experiments, roughly one uniquely barcoded TCR beta cDNA molecule per two T cells was captured by template switching. Using the same blood draw, the study looked at two additional independent replicas of 1 million unique cDNA reads for two donors, one aged 18 to 30 and the other aged 80 or older. To avoid experimental bias, donors of different ages were spread randomly across the sequencing lanes. The donors were divided into four age groups: young (average approximately 17 years), middle-aged (about 40), aged (approximately 62) and long-lived (about 90). Using deep sequencing normalized with unique cDNA molecular identifiers, the study measured how TCR beta repertoire diversity changes with age. Overall study results and their limits: Estimates of total diversity based on one million sequenced T cells were considered lower bounds and underestimates. Conclusive comparison of naive and antigen-experienced compartments was prevented by the profiling of bulk unsorted PBMCs. Observed TCR beta diversity correlated strongly with the percentage of naive T cells measured by flow cytometry. The long-lived group showed more naive CD4+ T cells, fewer expanded clones and increased TCR diversity than the aged group, suggesting age selection. Observed TCR beta diversity per million T cells fell roughly linearly with age, and a significant reduction was already apparent by age around 36. Donor CMV infection status was unknown, potentially confounding age-related changes in expanded clonotypes.

Libraries were prepared through 5' RACE. The listed sequencing device is Illumina HiSeq 2500. A second PCR of 7 to 11 cycles was performed with a sample-barcoded 5' primer and a J-beta primer mix. Each TCR beta cDNA molecule received a unique molecular identifier from a template-switch 5' adaptor carrying 12 random nucleotides. Each sample yielded at least 2.5 million CDR3-containing paired-end reads. The Mint cDNA synthesis kit, primed by a TRBC-specific oligonucleotide, was used to synthesize first-strand cDNA from all RNA. Following uracil-DNA glycosylase treatment, all cDNA underwent a first 18-cycle PCR with the universal primers M1SS and BC2_uni_R. In the authors' own workflow: Each sample was normalized by randomly selecting 1 million high-quality reads, each carrying a distinct molecular identifier. Instead of being binned into consensus sequences, reads that shared molecular identifiers were thrown out. MiTCR, with a Q25 quality threshold and the strictest error-elimination algorithm, was used for CDR3 identification, clonotype clustering and error correction. A nonparametric unseen species model with Euler transformation was used to estimate a lower bound on total TCR beta diversity. TCRdb reran the public reads through fastp at Q25 and MiXCR, keeping productive beta chains. Identical CDR3 protein sequences are pooled into one entry, listed with their most common genes and DNA. For this entry, the V and J calls and clone size follow TCRdb and not the study's own pipeline. In this sample the table shows some 900,000 distinct CDR3 sequences, under 35% of which occur a single time. The ten biggest clones cover approximately 15% of the sample.

The donors were 40 or so Caucasian individuals from Russia, aged 6 to 90 years, who were systemically healthy. Around 10 milliliters of peripheral blood were drawn from each donor into EDTA-treated Vacutainer tubes. Ficoll-Paque density-gradient centrifugation was used to isolate PBMCs, with at least 7 million per sample. Total RNA, at least 6 micrograms per sample, was extracted from PBMCs with Trizol reagent. Naive CD45RAhigh/CD27high T cell percentages were measured by flow cytometry on a PBMC aliquot from every donor. In this sample, this clonotype turned up many times. The target of this receptor is not known. The record has no base qualities; no much larger clone is one base away. Sample: blood. The sequence was obtained from a woman older than 75 in good health.

The DNA reads TGCAGTGCTCCGACTAGCGGGGGGGCCAGAGATACGCAGTATTTT. Its protein reads: CSAPTSGGARDTQYF. Here the chain combines TRBV20-1 and TRBJ2-3; 14 bases in the junction line up with TRBD2. The CDR3 measures 15 amino acids from cysteine to phenylalanine. Kept here is only the CDR3 DNA, which spans 45 bases and is read in frame from base 1. The germline V gene (reference sequence) gives CDR1 as DFQATT and CDR2 as SNEGSKA. V trim: 5 bases; J trim: 5 bases; unmatched bases: 6.